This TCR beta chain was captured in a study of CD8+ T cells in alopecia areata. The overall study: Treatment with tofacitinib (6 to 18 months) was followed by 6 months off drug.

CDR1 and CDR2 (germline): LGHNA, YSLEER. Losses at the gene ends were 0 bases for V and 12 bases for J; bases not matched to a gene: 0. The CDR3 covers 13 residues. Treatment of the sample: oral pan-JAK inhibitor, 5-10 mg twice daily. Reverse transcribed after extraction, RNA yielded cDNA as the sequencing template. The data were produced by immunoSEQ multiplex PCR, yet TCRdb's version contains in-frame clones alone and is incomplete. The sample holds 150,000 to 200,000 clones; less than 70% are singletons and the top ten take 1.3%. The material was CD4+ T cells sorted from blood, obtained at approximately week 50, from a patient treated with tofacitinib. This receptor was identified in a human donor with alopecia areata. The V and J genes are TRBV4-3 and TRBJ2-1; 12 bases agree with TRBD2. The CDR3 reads CASSQETSGGQFF. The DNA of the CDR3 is TGCGCCAGCAGCCAAGAGACTAGCGGGGGGCAGTTCTTC.